These T cell receptor beta chains were read from a single sample in a study of OX40 agonist ivuxolimab in advanced cancers. The protocol was immunoSEQ multiplex PCR, while the TCRdb copy is restricted to in-frame clones and leaves out a portion. Seen here are about 73,000 clones, 85% to 90% observed once, and the top ten hold approximately 11%. The material sequenced was CD4+ or CD8+ T cells sorted from blood, taken in a trial of the OX40 agonist ivuxolimab. All receptors derive from an adult with an advanced solid tumor such as melanoma, head and neck, liver or kidney cancer. Both conserved end residues are part of each CDR3. Fields, in order: V gene, J gene, CDR3 protein.

TRBV7-9	TRBJ2-7	CASSSFGVVAEYF
TRBV27	TRBJ1-2	CASSLTGGQGYTF
TRBV18	TRBJ2-1	CASSGSGSSYNEQFF
TRBV25-1	TRBJ1-2	CASGEETVNYGYTF
TRBV7-9	TRBJ2-7	CASSLGRGGSSYEQYF
TRBV28	TRBJ2-2	CASSRQNTGELFF
TRBV2	TRBJ1-6	CASSELGRGPGNSPLHF
TRBV27	TRBJ2-5	CASSQMSGGLTTQYF
TRBV18	TRBJ1-3	CASSPDRTFSGNTIYF
TRBV14	TRBJ2-7	CASSQIQGYLSEQYF
TRBV7-9	TRBJ2-7	CASSLTSGYEQYF
TRBV11-3	TRBJ1-2	CASSLTGPRNYGYTF
TRBV4-1	TRBJ2-7	CASSHGTSEQYF
TRBV13	TRBJ2-3	CASSYRGLPPHGTDTQYF
TRBV5-4	TRBJ2-7	CASSSRDTYYEQYF
TRBV2	TRBJ2-7	CASSSRGRAYEQYF
TRBV27	TRBJ1-2	CATFDRVGYTF
TRBV30	TRBJ2-2	CAWNDFTGELFF
TRBV7-3	TRBJ2-1	CASSSQGYNEQFF
TRBV6-5	TRBJ1-1	CASSPGGWHTEAFF
TRBV9	TRBJ2-3	CASSVEDSVSDTQYF
TRBV28	TRBJ1-4	CASSLSWVLDEKLFF
TRBV28	TRBJ1-4	CASSLDNEEKLFF
TRBV15	TRBJ1-5	CATSRALTNQPQHF
TRBV27	TRBJ1-5	CASSLGLNQPQHF
TRBV9	TRBJ1-2	CASSVEAGDLGNYGYTF
TRBV15	TRBJ2-7	CATSRDRGLYEQYF
TRBV5-4	TRBJ1-1	CASSSMDRGDKAFF
TRBV7-9	TRBJ2-2	CASSLAGGNTGELFF
TRBV29-1	TRBJ2-1	CSPRASGSNEQFF
TRBV11-2	TRBJ1-2	CASSYSTGGNYGYTF
TRBV28	TRBJ2-7	CASSDRLATYEQYF
TRBV19	TRBJ2-7	CATPSKVHEQYF
TRBV29-1	TRBJ2-3	CSVEDLAGDSDTQYF
TRBV27	TRBJ2-7	CASSPPPGLEQYF
TRBV27	TRBJ1-1	CASSPRDQNTEAFF
TRBV28	TRBJ2-2	CASSPGGRRTGELFF
TRBV5-6	TRBJ2-1	CASSLWWEGYNEQFF
TRBV27	TRBJ2-1	CASSLIKGHRSYNEQFF
TRBV5-1	TRBJ1-1	CASSYRKQGGTEAFF
TRBV11-2	TRBJ2-5	CASRLAGGPETQYF
TRBV9	TRBJ1-5	CASSAGGGYNQPQHF
TRBV6-6	TRBJ1-5	CASSLGGYSNQPQHF
TRBV27	TRBJ2-1	CASRGGSSYNEQFF
TRBV29-1	TRBJ2-7	CSVEDLGGEQYF
TRBV27	TRBJ2-1	CASSLSGGRDEQFF
TRBV5-4	TRBJ2-1	CASSLGQEQFF
TRBV7-6	TRBJ1-3	CASSLLPQGEVPGNTIYF
TRBV27	TRBJ1-2	CASRDYGGGYTF
TRBV5-6	TRBJ2-1	CASSGGTGEQFF